This T cell receptor (beta chain) was recovered during a study of T cell clones after liver transplantation. Study in general: Graft-donor-reactive sequences were compared with third-party-reactive TCRbeta sequences from pre-transplant mixed lymphocyte reactions. Three of eight recipients were HCV-positive; others had non-autoimmune, non-viral indications.

Thawed unstimulated PBMCs were FACS-sorted by CD3, CD4 and CD8 into two populations. TCRdb keeps only in-frame clones here, not all; method: immunoSEQ multiplex PCR. The table lists tens of thousands of clones, under 85% of them singletons, with approximately 10% in the top ten. Germline-derived CDR1 and CDR2 are SNHLY and FYNNEI. This CDR3 region has 16 residues. V was shortened by 2 bases and J by 4 bases, with 17 bases between the two germline ends. This clone was found a few times. The antigen remains undetermined. General study points: Rather than being deleted, graft donor-reactive T cells may have moved into the graft.

This chain joins TRBV2 and TRBJ1-1, with D unclear. This specimen consisted of CD4+ T cells from blood, obtained at the 22-month timepoint. The clonotype was recovered from a human patient who received a liver transplant. Some T cells may be provided by the graft donor. The CDR3 nucleotides read TGTGCCAGCAGTGAACTAAGCGTCGGGGTTAGCACTGAAGCTTTCTTT. Encoded protein: CASSELSVGVSTEAFF.